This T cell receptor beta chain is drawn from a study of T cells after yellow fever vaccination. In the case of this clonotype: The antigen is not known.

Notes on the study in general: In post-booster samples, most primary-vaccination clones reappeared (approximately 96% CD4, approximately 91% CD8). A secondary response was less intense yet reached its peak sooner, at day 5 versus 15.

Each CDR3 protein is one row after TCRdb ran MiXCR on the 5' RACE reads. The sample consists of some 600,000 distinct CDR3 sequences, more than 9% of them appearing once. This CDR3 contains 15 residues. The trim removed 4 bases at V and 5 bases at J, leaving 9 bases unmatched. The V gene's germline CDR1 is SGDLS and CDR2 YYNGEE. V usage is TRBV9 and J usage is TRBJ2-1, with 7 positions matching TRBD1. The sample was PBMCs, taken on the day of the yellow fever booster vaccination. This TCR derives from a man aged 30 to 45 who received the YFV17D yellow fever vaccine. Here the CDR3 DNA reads TGTGCCAGCAGCACCAGGACAGGTAGAAACAATGAGCAGTTCTTC. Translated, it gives CASSTRTGRNNEQFF.